These T cell receptor beta chains were read from a single sample in a study of identical twins. Via MiXCR, TCRdb re-called the 5' RACE reads, giving one row per CDR3 protein. This sample has roughly 700,000 distinct CDR3 sequences, with 8.5% to 9% found just once. The data also belong to a second study, concerning yellow fever vaccine responses in identical twins.

The sequenced material came from PBMCs. All receptors derive from a woman aged 18-29 years in good health. CDR3s include the opening cysteine and the closing phenylalanine or tryptophan. D genes are given only for firm matches. Some rows mark clone size as missing; the rest say once, few, many or name a class of expanded clone.

d_call,j_call,v_call,clone_size,cdr3_aa,cdr3_nt
TRBD1,TRBJ1-1,TRBV3-1,few,CASSPRTGVLTEAFF,TGTGCCAGCAGCCCTCGGACAGGGGTTCTAACTGAAGCTTTCTTT
TRBD1,TRBJ1-5,TRBV5-5,NA,CASSLEGGRVQPQHF,TGTGCCAGCAGCTTGGAAGGGGGCAGGGTCCAGCCCCAGCATTTT
NA,TRBJ1-3,TRBV6-5,NA,CASSYRLPGLSGNTIYF,TGTGCCAGCAGTTACAGGCTCCCGGGCCTCTCTGGAAACACCATATATTTT
TRBD1,TRBJ2-3,TRBV24-1,few,CATSDPGTERTDTQYF,TGTGCCACCAGTGATCCCGGGACAGAACGCACAGATACGCAGTATTTT
TRBD2,TRBJ2-5,TRBV11-2,NA,CASSLGRGGPVQETQYF,TGTGCCAGCAGCTTAGGGCGGGGGGGTCCAGTTCAAGAGACCCAGTACTTC
NA,TRBJ2-1,TRBV14,NA,CASSQAGGAYNEQFF,TGTGCCAGCAGCCAAGCAGGGGGGGCGTACAATGAGCAGTTCTTC
TRBD2,TRBJ2-1,TRBV11-2,few,CASSLEAGGSYNEQFF,TGTGCCAGCAGCTTAGAGGCGGGGGGCTCCTACAATGAGCAGTTCTTC
NA,TRBJ2-3,TRBV4-3,NA,CASSQVTAADTQYF,TGCGCCAGCAGCCAAGTTACAGCGGCAGATACGCAGTATTTT
NA,TRBJ2-2,TRBV30,few,CAWSWEGELFF,TGTGCCTGGAGTTGGGAGGGGGAGCTGTTTTTT
TRBD2,TRBJ2-7,TRBV7-2,NA,CASSLAGGPEDYEQYF,TGTGCCAGCAGCTTAGCGGGAGGGCCGGAGGATTACGAGCAGTACTTC
TRBD2,TRBJ2-7,TRBV4-1,NA,CASSQVGGLGQSEQYF,TGCGCCAGCAGCCAAGTGGGGGGACTAGGGCAAAGCGAGCAGTACTTC
TRBD1,TRBJ1-2,TRBV20-1,few,CSAGTDANYGYTF,TGCAGTGCTGGGACAGACGCCAACTATGGCTACACCTTC
NA,TRBJ2-7,TRBV7-2,NA,CASSTAVGGSYEQYF,TGTGCCAGCAGCACCGCCGTAGGGGGGTCCTACGAGCAGTACTTC
NA,TRBJ1-1,TRBV4-1,many,CASSLFDGGGTEAFF,TGCGCCAGCAGCCTCTTTGACGGGGGCGGCACTGAAGCTTTCTTT
TRBD2,TRBJ2-3,TRBV11-2,NA,CASSLVAGGSGGTDTQYF,TGTGCCAGCAGCTTAGTAGCGGGAGGTAGTGGCGGCACAGATACGCAGTATTTT
NA,TRBJ2-1,TRBV12-3/TRBV12-4,NA,CASSLAGEQKQFF,TGTGCCAGCAGTTTAGCGGGAGAGCAGAAGCAGTTCTTC
NA,TRBJ2-5,TRBV10-3,NA,CAISSQGETQYF,TGTGCCATCAGCTCGCAGGGGGAGACCCAGTACTTC
NA,TRBJ1-4,TRBV7-2,NA,CASSLSRRDEKLFF,TGTGCCAGCAGCCTTTCGCGAAGGGATGAAAAACTGTTTTTT
NA,TRBJ2-2,TRBV15,few,CATSRDPGLNTGELFF,TGTGCCACCAGCAGAGATCCCGGACTGAATACCGGGGAGCTGTTTTTT
TRBD1,TRBJ2-5,TRBV20-1,few,CSANPTGISTQYF,TGCAGTGCCAATCCGACAGGGATTTCTACCCAGTACTTC
NA,TRBJ2-7,TRBV11-2,NA,CASPHWVPPKQLPHGVQYF,TGTGCCAGCCCCCACTGGGTACCGCCCAAGCAGCTACCACATGGCGTGCAGTACTTC
NA,TRBJ2-1,TRBV11-2,few,CASSHIVRGNNEQFF,TGTGCCAGCAGCCACATCGTCCGAGGGAACAATGAGCAGTTCTTC
NA,TRBJ1-2,TRBV7-9,few,CASSSAGGDGYTF,TGTGCCAGCAGCTCGGCGGGGGGCGATGGCTACACCTTC
TRBD2,TRBJ2-1,TRBV14,NA,CASSQGSGGSLYNEQFF,TGTGCCAGCAGCCAAGGGAGCGGGGGTTCCTTGTACAATGAGCAGTTCTTC
NA,TRBJ2-3,TRBV3-1,few,CASSQDHTTDTQYF,TGTGCCAGCAGCCAAGATCATACCACAGATACGCAGTATTTT
TRBD1,TRBJ1-5,TRBV5-6,many,CASSLSGTAAIRNQPQHF,TGTGCCAGCAGCTTGTCCGGGACAGCTGCTATACGCAATCAGCCCCAGCATTTT
NA,TRBJ2-3,TRBV6-5,NA,CASSYSSDFSTDTQYF,TGTGCCAGCAGTTACTCATCGGACTTTTCCACAGATACGCAGTATTTT
NA,TRBJ2-7,TRBV28,NA,CASSPSRGRGSYEQYF,TGTGCCAGCAGTCCCTCCCGGGGCCGGGGCTCCTACGAGCAGTACTTC
TRBD2,TRBJ2-3,TRBV2,few,CASTGLAVATDTQYF,TGTGCCAGCACTGGACTAGCGGTGGCCACAGATACGCAGTATTTT
TRBD1,TRBJ2-3,TRBV29-1,few,CSVEAAGHQGVTQYF,TGCAGCGTTGAAGCGGCAGGGCATCAGGGGGTTACGCAGTATTTT
NA,TRBJ2-1,TRBV7-9,NA,CAIRQATYNEQFF,TGTGCCATTCGACAGGCCACCTACAATGAGCAGTTCTTC
NA,TRBJ2-6,TRBV27,few,CASSFKSGGANVLTF,TGTGCCAGCAGTTTTAAGTCTGGAGGGGCCAACGTCCTGACTTTC
TRBD1,TRBJ2-1,TRBV11-2,many,CASSLDRTDNEQFF,TGTGCCAGCAGCTTGGACAGGACAGACAATGAGCAGTTCTTC
NA,TRBJ2-7,TRBV12-3/TRBV12-4,few,CASSPGGGGGYEQYF,TGTGCCAGCAGCCCCGGTGGGGGGGGCGGCTACGAGCAGTACTTC
NA,TRBJ1-1,TRBV6-5,NA,CASSYYQDPASEAFF,TGTGCCAGCAGTTACTATCAAGATCCGGCCTCGGAAGCTTTCTTT
NA,TRBJ2-2,TRBV5-5,NA,CASSLVGGDATGELFF,TGTGCCAGCAGCTTGGTTGGCGGGGACGCCACCGGGGAGCTGTTTTTT
NA,TRBJ2-7,TRBV27,NA,CASRDLAWEQYF,TGTGCCAGCAGAGACCTGGCTTGGGAGCAGTACTTC
NA,TRBJ2-1,TRBV6-1,many,CASSPGQRSSYNEQFF,TGTGCCAGCAGCCCCGGACAGAGGAGCTCCTACAATGAGCAGTTCTTC
TRBD1,TRBJ1-2,TRBV6-1,few,CASRSTGGGYGYTF,TGTGCCAGCAGATCGACAGGGGGTGGCTATGGCTACACCTTC
NA,TRBJ2-5,TRBV12-3/TRBV12-4,many,CASRNTGLETQYF,TGTGCCAGCAGAAATACAGGGTTAGAGACCCAGTACTTC